This T cell receptor beta chain was sequenced during a study of post-analysis software for immune sequencing data. Findings and caveats of the study: There were five TRBV segments more frequent in patients than controls, and TRBV5-6, TRBV5-1 and TRBV20-1 were among them.

Unique molecular identifiers tagged the TCR beta cDNA libraries. TCRdb ran MiXCR on the PCR reads and lists one entry per CDR3 protein. The data show about 540,000 distinct CDR3 sequences, with roughly 34% seen just once and about 5.6% held by the top ten. The table lists this clonotype with a few counts. Antigen unknown. V lost 4 bases and J 0 bases, leaving 15 bases between the germline ends. CDR1 is SQVTM, CDR2 ANQGSEA, per germline. This CDR3 region has 15 residues. The chain is built from TRBV29-1 and TRBJ1-2; no clear D gene. Input material: blood. The sequence derives from a girl under 18 with multiple sclerosis. DNA for the CDR3: TGCAGCGTTGCGGCCTTTGTGGGCCCTAACTATGGCTACACCTTC. This sequence encodes CSVAAFVGPNYGYTF.